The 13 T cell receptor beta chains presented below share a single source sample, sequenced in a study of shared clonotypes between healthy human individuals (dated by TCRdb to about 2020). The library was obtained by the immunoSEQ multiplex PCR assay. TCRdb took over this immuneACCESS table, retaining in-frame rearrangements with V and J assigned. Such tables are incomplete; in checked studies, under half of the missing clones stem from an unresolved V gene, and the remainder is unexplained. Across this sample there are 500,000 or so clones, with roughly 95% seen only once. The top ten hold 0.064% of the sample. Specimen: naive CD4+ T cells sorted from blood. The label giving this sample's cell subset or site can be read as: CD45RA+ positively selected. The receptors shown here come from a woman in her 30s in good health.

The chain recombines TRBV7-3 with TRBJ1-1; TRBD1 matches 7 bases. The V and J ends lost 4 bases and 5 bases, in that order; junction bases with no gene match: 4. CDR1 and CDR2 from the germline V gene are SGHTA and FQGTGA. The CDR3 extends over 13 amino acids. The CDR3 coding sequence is TGTGCCAGCAGCTCCGACAGGGAAACTGAAGCTTTCTTT. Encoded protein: CASSSDRETEAFF.

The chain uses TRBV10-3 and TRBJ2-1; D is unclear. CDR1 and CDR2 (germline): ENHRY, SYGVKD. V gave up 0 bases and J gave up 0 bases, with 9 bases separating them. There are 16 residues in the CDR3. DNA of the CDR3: TGTGCCATCAGTGAGTCGACTCGCGGCTCCTACAATGAGCAGTTCTTC. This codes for CAISESTRGSYNEQFF.

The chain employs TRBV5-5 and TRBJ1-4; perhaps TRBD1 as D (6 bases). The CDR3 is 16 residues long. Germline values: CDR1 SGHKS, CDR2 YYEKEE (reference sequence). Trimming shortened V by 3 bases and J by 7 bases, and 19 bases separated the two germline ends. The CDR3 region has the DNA TGTGCCAGCAGCTCGGGACATGTCGGGCCCAGTGAAAAACTGTTTTTT. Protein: CASSSGHVGPSEKLFF.

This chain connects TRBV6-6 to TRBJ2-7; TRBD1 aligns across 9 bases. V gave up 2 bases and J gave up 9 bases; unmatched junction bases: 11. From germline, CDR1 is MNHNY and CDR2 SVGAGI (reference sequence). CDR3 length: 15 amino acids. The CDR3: CASSYEGQGFEWQYF. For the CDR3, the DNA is TGTGCCAGCAGTTACGAGGGACAGGGATTTGAATGGCAGTACTTC.

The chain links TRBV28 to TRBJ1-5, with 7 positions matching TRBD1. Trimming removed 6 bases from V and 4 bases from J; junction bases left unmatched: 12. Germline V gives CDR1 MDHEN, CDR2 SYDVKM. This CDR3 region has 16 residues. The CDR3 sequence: CASRSRDSRRNQPQHF. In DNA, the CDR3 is TGTGCCAGCAGATCCCGGGACAGCCGGAGGAATCAGCCCCAGCATTTT.

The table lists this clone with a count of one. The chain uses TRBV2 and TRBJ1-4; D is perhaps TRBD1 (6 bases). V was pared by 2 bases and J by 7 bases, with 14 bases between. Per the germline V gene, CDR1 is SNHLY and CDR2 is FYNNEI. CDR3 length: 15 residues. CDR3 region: CASSERRTEAEKLFF. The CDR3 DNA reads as TGTGCCAGCAGTGAAAGAAGGACAGAAGCTGAAAAACTGTTTTTT.

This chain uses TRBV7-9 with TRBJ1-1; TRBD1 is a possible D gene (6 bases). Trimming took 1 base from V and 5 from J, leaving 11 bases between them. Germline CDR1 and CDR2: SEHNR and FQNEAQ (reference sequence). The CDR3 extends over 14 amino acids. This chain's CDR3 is CASSLGRGRTEAFF. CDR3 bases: TGTGCCAGCAGCTTAGGCAGGGGAAGGACTGAAGCTTTCTTT.

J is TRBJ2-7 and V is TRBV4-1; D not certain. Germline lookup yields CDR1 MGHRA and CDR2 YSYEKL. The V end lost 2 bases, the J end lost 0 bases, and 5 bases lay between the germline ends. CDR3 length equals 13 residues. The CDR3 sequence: CASSQLGSYEQYF. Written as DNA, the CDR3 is TGCGCCAGCAGCCAACTGGGCTCCTACGAGCAGTACTTC.

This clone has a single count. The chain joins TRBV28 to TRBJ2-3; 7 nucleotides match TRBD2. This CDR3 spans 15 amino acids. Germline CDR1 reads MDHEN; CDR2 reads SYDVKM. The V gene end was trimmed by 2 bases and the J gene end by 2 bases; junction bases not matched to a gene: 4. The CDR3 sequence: CASSLGAGITDTQYF. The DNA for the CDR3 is TGTGCCAGCAGTTTAGGAGCGGGGATCACAGATACGCAGTATTTT.

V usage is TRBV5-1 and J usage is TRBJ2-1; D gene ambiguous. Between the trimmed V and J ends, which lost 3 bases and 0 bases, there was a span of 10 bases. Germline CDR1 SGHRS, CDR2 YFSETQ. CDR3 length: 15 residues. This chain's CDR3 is CASSSVVSSYNEQFF. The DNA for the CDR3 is TGCGCCAGCAGCTCCGTGGTGAGCTCCTACAATGAGCAGTTCTTC. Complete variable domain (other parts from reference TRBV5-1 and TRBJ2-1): KAGVTQTPRYLIKTRGQQVTLSCSPISGHRSVSWYQQTPGQGLQFLFEYFSETQRNKGNFPGRFSGRQFSNSRSEMNVSTLELGDSALYLCASSSVVSSYNEQFFGPGTRLTVL.

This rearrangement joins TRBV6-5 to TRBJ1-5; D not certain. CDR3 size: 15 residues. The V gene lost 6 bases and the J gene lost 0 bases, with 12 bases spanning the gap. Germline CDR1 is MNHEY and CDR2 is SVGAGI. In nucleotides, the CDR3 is TGTGCCAGCAGCCCCGAAGGTAATAGCAATCAGCCCCAGCATTTT. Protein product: CASSPEGNSNQPQHF.

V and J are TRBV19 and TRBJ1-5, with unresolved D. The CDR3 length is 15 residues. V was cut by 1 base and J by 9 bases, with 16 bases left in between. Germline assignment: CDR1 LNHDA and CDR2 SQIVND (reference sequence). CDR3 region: CASSIVAEPLWPQHF. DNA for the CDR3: TGTGCCAGTAGTATAGTGGCAGAGCCTCTTTGGCCCCAGCATTTT.

CDR3: CATGWGVYEQYF. The CDR3 bases are TGTGCCACCGGCTGGGGAGTTTACGAGCAGTACTTC. The chain links TRBV28 to TRBJ2-7, with a weak D call TRBD2 (5 bases). Germline-derived CDR1 and CDR2 are MDHEN and SYDVKM. The CDR3 contains 12 residues. The V and J ends lost 10 bases and 4 bases respectively, with 14 bases between them.